This record concerns one T cell receptor beta chain sequence. Its antigen is not yet known. No base quality values were provided; no much bigger clone lies one nucleotide off. The library was prepared using the immunoSEQ multiplex PCR assay. For the multiplex PCR, a mixture combining 60 forward primers for TCR Vbeta segments and 13 reverse primers for TCR Jbeta segments was used. A multiplex PCR assay on genomic DNA amplified the CDR3 region of rearranged TCR beta genes. The Illumina HiSeq System was used to sequence the amplified TCR beta libraries as 87-base-pair reads. In the authors' own workflow: In a later analysis, tens of millions of unique TCR beta chains were counted across the approximately 620 repertoires, and about 10 million of these chains were shared by at least two donors. Raw reads were error-corrected and collapsed into unique sequences with a nearest-neighbor algorithm that merged closely related sequences to remove PCR and sequencing errors. Alignment of CDR3 sequences to IMGT reference sequences was used to assign V, D and J gene segments. For a sequence to be retained, a match of at least six nucleotides to both a V gene segment and a J gene segment was required. A rearrangement was called productive if the CDR3 had no stop codons and remained in frame with V and J, and every other rearrangement was called non-productive. CDR3 was defined by IMGT convention, running from the second conserved V-encoded cysteine to the conserved J-encoded phenylalanine. The earlier analysis of about 560 of the donors excluded any sequence lacking an unambiguous match to a single V gene segment. In an earlier analysis of more than 500 of the donors, a V segment was called functional when productive rearrangements were above 56.7%, and segregating when the standard deviation between donors exceeded 5%. A statistical classification framework was developed to diagnose cytomegalovirus status using the catalog of TCR beta chain sequences. In a later analysis, V and J genes were assigned by comparing TCR nucleotide sequences against IMGT/GENE-DB human TR gene sequences. The TCRdist pipeline was used in a later analysis to assign CDR3 sequences and most-parsimonious VDJ recombination scenarios. In a later analysis, each TCR beta chain was defined by its CDR3 amino acid sequence together with its V-gene family, and reads without a unique V-gene family were excluded. As a way to deal with suspected cross-contamination and a sequencing artifact, a later analysis dropped hundreds of nucleotide sequences that were highly shared and had low generation probability. In a later analysis, a clonal expansion index for each public chain was calculated from normalized within-repertoire ranks of inferred template counts. A later analysis computed generation probabilities with a VDJ recombination model fitted to out-of-frame rearrangements, and checked the results against IGoR. Hypergeometric tests were used in a later analysis to score TCR-TCR, TCR-HLA and TCR-CMV co-occurrence, with a repertoire-size bias correction applied to the TCR pairs. To estimate false discovery rates, a later analysis permuted the HLA or CMV assignments 20 times. In a later analysis, co-occurring TCRs were grouped using DBSCAN, and TCRdist sequence similarity was added for clustering within HLA-allele-positive subsets. Co-occurrence clustering excluded repertoires with fewer than 30,000 or more than 120,000 public chains, plus five with anomalous nucleotide sharing. TCRdb took over this immuneACCESS table, retaining in-frame rearrangements with V and J assigned. Such tables are incomplete; in checked studies, under half of the missing clones stem from an unresolved V gene, and the remainder is unexplained. D and trimming come from the DNA, and the V and J calls and clone size come from that table. For this sample there are about 160,000 clones; 75% to 85% appear just once. Roughly 6% of the sample is held by the ten biggest clonotypes.

This specimen belongs to a study of cytomegalovirus exposure and HLA in healthy donors (TCRdb year 2017). Describing the broader study: An earlier analysis of roughly 500 of the donors reported roughly 270 Gb of sequence data and 117 million unique TCR beta sequences from about 179 million T cells. An early release that covered around 590 HLA-typed donors contained approximately 300 gigabases of sequencing data and around 85 million unique TCR sequences. The genetic ancestry cluster associated with self-reported Caucasian donors included 81% of the approximately 410 genotyped donors. The study aimed to test whether signatures of past pathogen exposure could be identified by cataloging public T cell receptors. The study used immunosequencing to profile the T cell repertoires of about 670 subjects and linked those repertoires to cytomegalovirus serostatus. A separate validation cohort of roughly 130 different subjects was used in addition to the 666-subject first cohort. High-throughput TCR immunosequencing, statistical association of individual TCRs with disease status, and machine learning were combined to predict cytomegalovirus infection status. A later analysis re-examined previously published TCR beta repertoires from more than 600 donors and added high-resolution HLA genotyping to investigate patterns of TCR occurrence. In the later analysis, no new phenotypic data were used to find candidate immune exposures; instead, reliance was placed on TCR beta sequences and their occurrence across donors. In an earlier analysis of about 590 of the donors, high-throughput TCR beta sequencing was used to judge whether each TCR beta V gene segment behaved as functional or pseudogenic. Donor age, sex, ethnicity and CMV serostatus were compiled together with the repertoire data. A later genetic analysis used genome-wide SNP genotypes for about 55% of the 666 donors, treating that subset as a discovery cohort. All discovery cohort repertoires had been generated using a single sequencing platform. Class I and class II HLA loci were covered by the typing at four-digit resolution. The number of donors typed differed by locus, with roughly 629-640 for A, B, C, DRB1 and DQB1, 522 for DQA1, some 570 for DPA1, and 400 to 490 for DPB1. Because of strong linkage in the cohort, five DR-DQ haplotypes were treated as single units for association and clustering. On average, roughly 250,000 unique TCR beta nucleotide sequences were sequenced per donor among some 420 genotyped donors of the cohort, with about 19% of those sequences being non-productive.

On the study overall, not on this receptor specifically: Because HLA typing was unavailable for some donors at each locus, only the typed subset was used in association tests. In a later analysis, HLA-associated TCR beta chains were found to be more clonally expanded and to have lower generation probabilities than equally common non-associated chains. A later analysis found that TCR association rates varied across HLA loci, with DRB1 alleles showing the most associated TCRs and HLA-C alleles the fewest. In a later genetic analysis, a missense DCLRE1C variant was associated with V-gene and J-gene trimming of TCR beta chains, and the association was replicated in an independent cohort. The only immune exposure information available for the cohort was CMV serostatus. Broadly in line with IMGT annotations, most TCR beta V segments showed up in productive rearrangements about 90% or about 30% of the time in an earlier analysis of some 590 of the donors. A later analysis associated 15,000 to 20,000 TCR beta sequences with specific HLA alleles at a false discovery rate of 0.05. Three of the identified cytomegalovirus-associated TCR beta chains were confirmed in vitro to be specific for cytomegalovirus antigens. Presence/absence analyses assumed roughly uniform sequencing depth across donors, an assumption that may not hold. Only TCR beta chains were sequenced in this cohort, and the absence of alpha or paired-chain data limited detectable features. In both the original and validation cohorts, the classifier was reported to diagnose cytomegalovirus status with high specificity and sensitivity. Assigning TCR associations to individual alleles was difficult when HLA alleles, especially DR and DQ, strongly co-occurred. It was suggested by the authors that the approach could potentially be generalized to other disease states and immunological phenotypes. A later analysis reported that several top co-occurrence clusters appeared linked to parvovirus B19, influenza, CMV and Epstein-Barr virus. Because counts were too low, more than 15 rarely observed V segments, including chromosome 9 orphons, were left out of the earlier analysis of approximately 580 of the donors. In a later analysis, most CMV-associated TCR beta chains were found to appear HLA-restricted, with HLA associations seemingly driven largely by CMV exposure. Most TCR sequences were observed very rarely across donors, whereas some public TCRs were present in many individuals. In a later genetic analysis, fewer N-insertions in productive TCRs were reported among donors in an Asian-associated ancestry cluster than the roughly 700-donor mean. Linkage disequilibrium might explain the correlated functional status among segregating V segments, but an unknown experimental factor could not be excluded. The study listed 150 to 200 TCR beta chains as associated with cytomegalovirus. A further reported finding was that TCR beta sequences accurately predicted the HLA-A and HLA-B alleles for most subjects in the first cohort. A cluster of highly shared sequence variants was judged likely to represent a technical artifact of the sequencing pipeline.

The cohort comprised 550 to 700 healthy bone marrow donors. All cohort members were sampled while nominally healthy, although unrecorded immune exposures were likely present. The donor tested CMV seropositive and was one of the 289 seropositive cohort members. Every donor gave a peripheral blood sample, and the peripheral blood mononuclear cells from that sample were used for TCR beta sequencing. Genomic DNA extraction from the blood cell samples was performed with the Qiagen DNeasy Blood Extraction Kit. The sequence was obtained from a man aged 50 to 60 in good health and CMV-seropositive. Sequencing was performed on PBMCs.

DNA sequence: TGTGCCACCCTTTTCCCGCAGGGCTACGAGCAGTACTTC. This codes for CATLFPQGYEQYF. The rearranged segments are TRBV28 and TRBJ2-7, and TRBD1 may be the D gene, going by 5 matching bases. CDR1 and CDR2 were assigned from the germline V gene as MDHEN and SYDVKM. From the cysteine through the phenylalanine, the CDR3 covers 13 amino acids. Of the read, only the CDR3 DNA is kept; its 39 bases are in frame from base 1. The junction carries 16 bases between V and J, which are trimmed by 10 bases and 3 bases respectively.